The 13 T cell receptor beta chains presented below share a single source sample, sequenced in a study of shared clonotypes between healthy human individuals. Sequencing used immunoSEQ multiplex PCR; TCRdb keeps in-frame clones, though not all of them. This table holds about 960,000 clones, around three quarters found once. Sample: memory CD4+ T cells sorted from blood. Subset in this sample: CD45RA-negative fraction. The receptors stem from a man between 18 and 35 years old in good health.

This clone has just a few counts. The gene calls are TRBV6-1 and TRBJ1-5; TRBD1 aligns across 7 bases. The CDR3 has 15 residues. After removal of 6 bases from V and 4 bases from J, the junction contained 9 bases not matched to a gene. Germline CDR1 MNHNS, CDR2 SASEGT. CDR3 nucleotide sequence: TGTGCCAGCAGCCGAGGACAGGCCCAGAATCAGCCCCAGCATTTT. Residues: CASSRGQAQNQPQHF.

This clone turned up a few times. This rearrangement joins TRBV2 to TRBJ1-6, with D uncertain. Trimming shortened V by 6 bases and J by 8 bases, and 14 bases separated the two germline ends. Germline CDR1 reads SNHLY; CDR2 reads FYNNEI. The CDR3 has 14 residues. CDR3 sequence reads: CASRQGTAYSPLHF. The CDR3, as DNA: TGTGCCAGCAGACAAGGAACAGCCTATTCACCCCTCCACTTT.

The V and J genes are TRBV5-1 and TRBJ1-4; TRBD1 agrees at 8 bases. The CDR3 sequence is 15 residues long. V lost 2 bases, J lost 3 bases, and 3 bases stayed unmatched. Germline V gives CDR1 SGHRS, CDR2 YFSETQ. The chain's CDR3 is CASSLTGGPNEKLFF. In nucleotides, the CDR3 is TGCGCCAGCAGCTTAACAGGGGGGCCTAATGAAAAACTGTTTTTT.

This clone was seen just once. The CDR3: CASSLSAESSGNTIYF. In nucleotides, the CDR3 is TGTGCCAGCAGTCTCTCCGCGGAGAGCTCTGGAAACACCATATATTTT. J is TRBJ1-3 and V is TRBV27; no clear D gene. The CDR3 totals 16 residues. CDR1 and CDR2 from the germline V gene are MNHEY and SMNVEV (reference sequence). V was clipped by 5 bases and J by 0 bases, with 14 bases between them.

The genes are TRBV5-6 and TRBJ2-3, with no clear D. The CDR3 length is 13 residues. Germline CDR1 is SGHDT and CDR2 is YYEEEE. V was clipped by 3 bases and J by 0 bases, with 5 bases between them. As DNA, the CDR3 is TGTGCCAGCAGCTATACTAGCACAGATACGCAGTATTTT. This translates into CASSYTSTDTQYF.

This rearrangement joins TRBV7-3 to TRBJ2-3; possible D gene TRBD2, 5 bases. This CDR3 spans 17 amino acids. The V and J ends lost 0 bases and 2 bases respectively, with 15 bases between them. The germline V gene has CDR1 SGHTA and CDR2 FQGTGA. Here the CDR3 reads CASSLTVTTLNTDTQYF. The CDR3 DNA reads TGTGCCAGCAGCTTAACGGTGACTACCCTGAACACAGATACGCAGTATTTT.

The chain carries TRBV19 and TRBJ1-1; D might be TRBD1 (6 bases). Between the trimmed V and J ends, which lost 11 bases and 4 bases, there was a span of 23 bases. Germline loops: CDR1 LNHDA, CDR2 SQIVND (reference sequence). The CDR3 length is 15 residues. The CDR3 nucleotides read TGTGCCGTCGTGAGGCAGGGGAATCGAGGCACTGAAGCTTTCTTT. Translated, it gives CAVVRQGNRGTEAFF. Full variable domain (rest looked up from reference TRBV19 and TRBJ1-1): DGGITQSPKYLFRKEGQNVTLSCEQNLNHDAMYWYRQDPGQGLRLIYYSQIVNDFQKGDIAEGYSVSREKKESFPLTVTSAQKNPTAFYLCAVVRQGNRGTEAFFGQGTRLTVV.

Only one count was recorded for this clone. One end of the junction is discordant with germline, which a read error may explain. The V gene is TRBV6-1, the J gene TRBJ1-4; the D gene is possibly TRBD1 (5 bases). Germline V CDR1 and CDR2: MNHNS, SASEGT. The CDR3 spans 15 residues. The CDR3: CASSEGWKGAEKLFF. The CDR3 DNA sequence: TGTGCCAGCAGCGAAGGGTGGAAAGGGGCTGAAAAACTGTTTTTT.

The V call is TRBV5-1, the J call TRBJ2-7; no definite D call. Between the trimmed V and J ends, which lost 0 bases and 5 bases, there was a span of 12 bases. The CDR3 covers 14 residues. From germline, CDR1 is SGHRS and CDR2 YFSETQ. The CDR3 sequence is CASSLVAGSNEQYF. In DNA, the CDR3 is TGCGCCAGCAGCTTGGTAGCAGGTTCGAACGAGCAGTACTTC.

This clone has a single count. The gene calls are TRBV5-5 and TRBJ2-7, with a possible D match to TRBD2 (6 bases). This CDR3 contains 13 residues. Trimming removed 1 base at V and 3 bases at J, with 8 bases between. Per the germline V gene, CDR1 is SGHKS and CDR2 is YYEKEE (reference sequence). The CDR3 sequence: CASSLTGLYEQYF. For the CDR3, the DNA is TGTGCCAGCAGCTTGACGGGACTCTACGAGCAGTACTTC.

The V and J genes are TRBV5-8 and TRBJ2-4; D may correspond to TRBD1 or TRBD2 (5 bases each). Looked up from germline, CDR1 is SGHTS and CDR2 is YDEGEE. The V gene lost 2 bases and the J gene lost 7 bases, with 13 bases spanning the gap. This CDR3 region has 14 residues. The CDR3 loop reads CASSFTGARNIQYF. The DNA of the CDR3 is TGTGCCAGCAGCTTTACCGGGGCACGGAACATTCAGTACTTC.

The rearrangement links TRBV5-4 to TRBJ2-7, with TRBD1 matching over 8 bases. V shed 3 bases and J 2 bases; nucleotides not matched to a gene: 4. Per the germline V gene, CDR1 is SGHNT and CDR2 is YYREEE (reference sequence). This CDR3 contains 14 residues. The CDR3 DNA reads TGTGCCAGCAGCTACGACAGGGGAACCTACGAGCAGTACTTC. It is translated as CASSYDRGTYEQYF. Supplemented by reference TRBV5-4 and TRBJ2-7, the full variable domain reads ETGVTQSPTHLIKTRGQQVTLRCSSQSGHNTVSWYQQALGQGPQFIFQYYREEENGRGNFPPRFSGLQFPNYSSELNVNALELDDSALYLCASSYDRGTYEQYFGPGTRLTVT.

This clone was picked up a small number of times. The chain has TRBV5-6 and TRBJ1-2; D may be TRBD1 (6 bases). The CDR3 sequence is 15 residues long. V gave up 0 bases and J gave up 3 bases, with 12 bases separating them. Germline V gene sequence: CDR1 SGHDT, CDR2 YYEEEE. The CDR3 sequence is CASSLGTGSDYGYTF. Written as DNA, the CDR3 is TGTGCCAGCAGCTTGGGAACAGGGTCGGACTATGGCTACACCTTC.